What follows are 2 T cell receptor beta chains derived from one specimen sequenced in a study of blood T cell repertoires in COVID-19. Repertoires were generated with immunoSEQ multiplex PCR, while TCRdb's copy carries only in-frame clones and drops some. The table includes fewer than 250,000 clones, 70% to 90% detected once. Sequenced: peripheral blood. These receptors all come from a woman aged 45-65 years with acute or convalescent COVID-19.

The chain is built from TRBV3-1 (or the pseudogene TRBV3-2) and TRBJ2-3; 7 nucleotides agree with TRBD2. J gave up 7 bases and V 4 bases, and 17 bases lay outside the gene matches. The CDR3 runs to 17 residues. Germline V lookup: CDR1 LGHDT, CDR2 YNNKEL (reference sequence). The CDR3 here is CASSPGWEGQVLNTQYF. DNA of the CDR3: TGTGCCAGCAGCCCCGGCTGGGAGGGCCAAGTTTTAAATACGCAGTATTTT.

V and J are TRBV15 and TRBJ1-2; D remains ambiguous. Germline V CDR1 and CDR2: LNHNV, YYDKDF (reference sequence). Trimming took 0 bases from V and 4 from J, leaving 9 bases between them. The CDR3 is 14 amino acids. In DNA, the CDR3 is TGTGCCACCAGCAGAGAGAGCGGGAGCTATGGCTACACCTTC. As protein: CATSRESGSYGYTF.